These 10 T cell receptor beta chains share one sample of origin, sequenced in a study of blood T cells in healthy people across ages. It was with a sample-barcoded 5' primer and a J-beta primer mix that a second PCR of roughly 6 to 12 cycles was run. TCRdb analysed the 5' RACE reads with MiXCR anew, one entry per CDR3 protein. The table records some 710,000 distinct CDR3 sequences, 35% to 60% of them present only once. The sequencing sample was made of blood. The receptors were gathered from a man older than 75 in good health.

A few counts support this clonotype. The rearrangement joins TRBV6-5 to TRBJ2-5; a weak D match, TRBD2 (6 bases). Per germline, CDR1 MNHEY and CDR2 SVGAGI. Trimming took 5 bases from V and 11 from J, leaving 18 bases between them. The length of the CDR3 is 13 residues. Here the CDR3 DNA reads TGTGCCAGCAGTCCCCATGTGAGTCGGGAGCAGTACTTC. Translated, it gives CASSPHVSREQYF.

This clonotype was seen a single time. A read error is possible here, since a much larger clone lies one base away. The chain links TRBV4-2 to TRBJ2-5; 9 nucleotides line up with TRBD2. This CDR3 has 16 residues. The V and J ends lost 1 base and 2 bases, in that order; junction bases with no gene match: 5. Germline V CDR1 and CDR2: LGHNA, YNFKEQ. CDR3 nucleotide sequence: TGTGCCAGCAGCCAAGGGCCTAGCGGGGCGCAAGAGACCCAGTACTTC. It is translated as CASSQGPSGAQETQYF.

Written as DNA, the CDR3 is TGTGCCAGCAGCAAAGCGGGGGGGCCTCAGAATGAGCAGTTCTTC. Its protein is CASSKAGGPQNEQFF. This chain joins TRBV27 and TRBJ2-1; 10 bases are a match to TRBD2. J lost 7 bases, V lost 6 bases, and 9 bases had no gene match. The length of the CDR3 is 15 residues. Per the germline V gene, CDR1 is MNHEY and CDR2 is SMNVEV (reference sequence).

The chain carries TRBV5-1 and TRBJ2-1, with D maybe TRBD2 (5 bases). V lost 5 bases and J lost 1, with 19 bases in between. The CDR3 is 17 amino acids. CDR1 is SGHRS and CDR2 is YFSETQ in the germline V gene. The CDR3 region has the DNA TGCGCCAGCAGTCTGCGTGTTGCGGGTGGGTCCTACAATGAGCAGTTCTTC. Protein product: CASSLRVAGGSYNEQFF.

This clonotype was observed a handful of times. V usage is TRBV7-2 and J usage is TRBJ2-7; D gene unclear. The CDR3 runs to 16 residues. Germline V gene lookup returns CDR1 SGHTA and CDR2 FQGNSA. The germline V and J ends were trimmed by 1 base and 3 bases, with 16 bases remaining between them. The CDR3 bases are TGTGCCAGCAGCTTAGAATATGGGGATGGAGACTACGAGCAGTACTTC. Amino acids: CASSLEYGDGDYEQYF.

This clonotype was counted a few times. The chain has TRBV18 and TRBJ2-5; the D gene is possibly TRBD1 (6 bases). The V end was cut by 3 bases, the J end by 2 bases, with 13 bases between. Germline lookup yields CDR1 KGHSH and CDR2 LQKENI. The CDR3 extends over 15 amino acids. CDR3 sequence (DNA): TGTGCCAGCTCACCGGATAGGGGGTCACAAGAGACCCAGTACTTC. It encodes CASSPDRGSQETQYF.

This CDR3 is CASSLRAVNPTTADTQYF. In DNA form, the CDR3 reads TGTGCCAGCAGTTTACGGGCGGTAAATCCCACCACCGCAGATACGCAGTATTTT. This chain uses TRBV28 with TRBJ2-3, with D uncertain. The CDR3 spans 18 residues. V was shortened by 2 bases and J by 4 bases, with 22 bases between the two germline ends. CDR1 MDHEN and CDR2 SYDVKM come from the germline V gene.

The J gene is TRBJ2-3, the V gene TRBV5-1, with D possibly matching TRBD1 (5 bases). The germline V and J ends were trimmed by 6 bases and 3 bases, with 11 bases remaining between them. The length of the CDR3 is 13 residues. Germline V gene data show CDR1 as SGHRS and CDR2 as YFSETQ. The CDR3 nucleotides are TGCGCCAGCACCATAGGGGTAACAGATACGCAGTATTTT. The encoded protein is CASTIGVTDTQYF.

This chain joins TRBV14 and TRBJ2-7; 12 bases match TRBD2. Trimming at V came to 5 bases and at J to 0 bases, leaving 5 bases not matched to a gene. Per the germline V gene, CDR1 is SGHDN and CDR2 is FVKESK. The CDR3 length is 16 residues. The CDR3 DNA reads TGTGCCAGCAGCTTCGGACTAGCGGGAAGCTCCTACGAGCAGTACTTC. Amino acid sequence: CASSFGLAGSSYEQYF.

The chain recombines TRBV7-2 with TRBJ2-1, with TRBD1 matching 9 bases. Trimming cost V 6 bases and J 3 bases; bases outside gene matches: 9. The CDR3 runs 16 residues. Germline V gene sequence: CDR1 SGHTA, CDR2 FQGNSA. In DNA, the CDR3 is TGTGCCAGCAGGCCGGCCGGGACAGGGAACTACAATGAGCAGTTCTTC. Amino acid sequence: CASRPAGTGNYNEQFF. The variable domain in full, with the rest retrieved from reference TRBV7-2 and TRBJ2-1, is GAGVSQSPSNKVTEKGKDVELRCDPISGHTALYWYRQSLGQGLEFLIYFQGNSAPDKSGLPSDRFSAERTGGSVSTLTIQRTQQEDSAVYLCASRPAGTGNYNEQFFGPGTRLTVL.